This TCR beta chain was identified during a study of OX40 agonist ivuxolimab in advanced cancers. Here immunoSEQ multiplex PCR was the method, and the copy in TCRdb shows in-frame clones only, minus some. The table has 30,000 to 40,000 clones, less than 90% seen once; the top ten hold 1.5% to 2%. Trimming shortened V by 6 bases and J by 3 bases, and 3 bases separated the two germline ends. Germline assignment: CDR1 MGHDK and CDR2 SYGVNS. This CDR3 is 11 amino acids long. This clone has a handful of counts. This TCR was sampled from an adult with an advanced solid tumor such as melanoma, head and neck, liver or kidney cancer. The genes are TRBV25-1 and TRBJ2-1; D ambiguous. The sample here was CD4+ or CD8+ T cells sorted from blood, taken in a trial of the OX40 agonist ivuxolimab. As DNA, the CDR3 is TGTGCCAGCAGCCTCTACAATGAGCAGTTCTTC. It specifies CASSLYNEQFF.